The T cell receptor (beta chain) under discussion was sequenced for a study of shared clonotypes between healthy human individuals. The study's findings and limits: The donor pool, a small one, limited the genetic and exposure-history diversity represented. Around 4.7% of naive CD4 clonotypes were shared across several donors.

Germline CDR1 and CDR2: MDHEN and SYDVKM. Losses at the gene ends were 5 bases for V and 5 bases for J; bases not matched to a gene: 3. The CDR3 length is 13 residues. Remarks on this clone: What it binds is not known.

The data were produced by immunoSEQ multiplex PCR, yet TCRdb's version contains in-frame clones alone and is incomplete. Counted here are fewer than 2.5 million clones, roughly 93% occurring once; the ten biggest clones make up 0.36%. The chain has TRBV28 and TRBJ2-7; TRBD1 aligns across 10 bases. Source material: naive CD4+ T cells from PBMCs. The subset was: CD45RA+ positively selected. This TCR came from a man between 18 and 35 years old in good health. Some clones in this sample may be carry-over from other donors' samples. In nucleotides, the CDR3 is TGTGCCAGCAGTCACGGACAGGGGGACGAGCAGTACTTC. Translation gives CASSHGQGDEQYF.